These 24 T cell receptor beta chains were sequenced from one sample in a study of shared clonotypes between healthy human individuals. The protocol was immunoSEQ multiplex PCR, while the TCRdb copy is restricted to in-frame clones and leaves out a portion. The sample yields roughly 2.5 million clones, just over 90% seen once. The sample taken for sequencing was naive CD4+ T cells sorted from blood. Described subset: CD45RA+ positively selected. The receptors here all came from a man between 18 and 35 years old in good health.

The V and J genes are TRBV5-1 and TRBJ1-4; possibly TRBD1 for D (5 bases). From germline, CDR1 is SGHRS and CDR2 YFSETQ. The V and J ends lost 0 bases and 4 bases respectively, with 13 bases between them. The CDR3 is 16 amino acids. The CDR3 nucleotides are TGCGCCAGCAGCTTGGGCGGACAAATTTTTAATGAAAAACTGTTTTTT. Residues: CASSLGGQIFNEKLFF.

V gene TRBV27 combines with J gene TRBJ2-1; D is possibly TRBD1 (6 bases). The V gene's germline CDR1 is MNHEY and CDR2 SMNVEV (reference sequence). Trimming stripped 5 bases from V and 1 base from J, with 21 bases between. The CDR3 totals 18 residues. The CDR3 reads CASSLPAPTGPSYNEQFF. CDR3 bases: TGTGCCAGCAGTCTGCCGGCCCCGACAGGCCCTTCCTACAATGAGCAGTTCTTC.

This clone was observed once. The gene calls are TRBV6-5 and TRBJ2-7; D gene unclear. Deletions cut 5 bases from V and 5 bases from J, with 10 bases between. Germline values: CDR1 MNHEY, CDR2 SVGAGI. This CDR3 is built from 12 residues. The CDR3 DNA sequence: TGTGCCAGCAGTCGGGCAGATCACGAGCAGTACTTC. Translating it yields CASSRADHEQYF.

The chain employs TRBV6-1 and TRBJ2-7; 8 nucleotides agree with TRBD1. With 7 bases clipped from V and 7 bases from J, the junction kept 15 bases outside the gene matches. Germline CDR1 is MNHNS and CDR2 is SASEGT. This CDR3 has 15 amino acids. The CDR3 protein is CASTITDRVGVEQYF. CDR3 nucleotides: TGTGCCAGCACCATCACGGACAGGGTCGGGGTGGAGCAGTACTTC.

This rearrangement joins TRBV7-8 to TRBJ1-2; D might be TRBD1 (5 bases). CDR3 length equals 17 residues. In germline, CDR1 is SGHVS, CDR2 FQNEAQ. With 5 bases removed from V and 4 bases from J, the gap between germline ends came to 23 bases. In DNA, the CDR3 is TGTGCCAGCAGCGCGCGGAGGAGCAGGGAGGGTGGCTATGGCTACACCTTC. It encodes CASSARRSREGGYGYTF.

The rearrangement links TRBV10-3 to TRBJ2-2, with TRBD1 matching over 8 bases. Germline V gives CDR1 ENHRY, CDR2 SYGVKD. The CDR3 is 15 residues long. V dropped 2 bases and J dropped 4; count of bases not matched to a gene: 3. For the CDR3, the DNA is TGTGCCATCAGTGAGACGACAGGGGTCACCGGGGAGCTGTTTTTT. As protein: CAISETTGVTGELFF.

This chain uses TRBV30 with TRBJ2-2, with D perhaps matching TRBD2 (6 bases). This CDR3 has 13 residues. CDR1 GTSNPN and CDR2 SVGIG come from the germline V gene (reference sequence). V was cut by 4 bases and J by 4 bases, with 10 bases left in between. The CDR3 nucleotides read TGTGCCTGGACGAGGGGAGGCACCGGGGAGCTGTTTTTT. Its translation: CAWTRGGTGELFF. Drawing the rest from reference TRBV30 and TRBJ2-2, the complete variable domain is SQTIHQWPATLVQPVGSPLSLECTVEGTSNPNLYWYRQAAGRGLQLLFYSVGIGQISSEVPQNLSASRPQDRQFILSSKKLLLSDSGFYLCAWTRGGTGELFFGEGSRLTVL.

This clone was seen once. This chain connects TRBV11-2 to TRBJ1-4; 7 nucleotides line up with TRBD1. Trimming took 6 bases from V and 8 from J; bases not matched to a gene: 9. This CDR3 has 14 amino acids. Per germline, CDR1 SGHAT and CDR2 FQNNGV. CDR3 nucleotides: TGTGCCAGCAGTCCCCAGGGGGGGGGAGAAAAACTGTTTTTT. Its protein is CASSPQGGGEKLFF.

The V and J genes are TRBV7-9 and TRBJ2-7, with 11 positions matching TRBD2. The CDR3 loop spans 16 amino acids. The V gene end was trimmed by 3 bases and the J gene end by 2 bases; junction bases not matched to a gene: 6. The germline gives CDR1 SEHNR, CDR2 FQNEAQ (reference sequence). The CDR3 coding sequence is TGTGCCAGCAGCTTCCCACTAGCGGGAGATACCTACGAGCAGTACTTC. It codes for CASSFPLAGDTYEQYF. Filled out from reference TRBV7-9 and TRBJ2-7, the complete variable domain reads DTGVSQNPRHKITKRGQNVTFRCDPISEHNRLYWYRQTLGQGPEFLTYFQNEAQLEKSRLLSDRFSAERPKGSFSTLEIQRTEQGDSAMYLCASSFPLAGDTYEQYFGPGTRLTVT.

This sequence joins TRBV10-2 and TRBJ2-7; no reliable D call. Between the trimmed V and J ends, which lost 6 bases and 6 bases, there was a span of 6 bases. The CDR3 runs to 10 residues. CDR1 is WSHSY and CDR2 is SAAADI in the germline V gene. CDR3 residues: CASRDGEQYF. The CDR3 DNA follows: TGCGCCAGCAGGGACGGCGAGCAGTACTTC.

As to this clone: Within the sample, other DNA sequences also encode this same CDR3. V is TRBV5-1 and J is TRBJ1-1, with D unclear. This CDR3 contains 14 residues. Germline assignment: CDR1 SGHRS and CDR2 YFSETQ. Trimming pared 0 bases from V and 0 bases from J, leaving 6 bases between. The CDR3 loop reads CASSLGSMNTEAFF. CDR3 DNA sequence: TGCGCCAGCAGCTTGGGGTCCATGAACACTGAAGCTTTCTTT.

The chain recombines TRBV6-6 with TRBJ2-2; TRBD1 aligns across 10 bases. This CDR3 contains 15 residues. The germline V gene encodes CDR1 MNHNY and CDR2 SVGAGI (reference sequence). After removal of 4 bases from V and 5 bases from J, the junction contained 4 bases not matched to a gene. This CDR3 reads CASSWTGGGTGELFF. The CDR3, as DNA: TGTGCCAGCAGTTGGACAGGGGGAGGTACCGGGGAGCTGTTTTTT.

The V and J genes are TRBV6-1 and TRBJ1-1; possibly TRBD1 for D (6 bases). Germline CDR1 MNHNS, CDR2 SASEGT. Trimming took off 5 bases at V and 0 bases at J, with 10 bases between the two ends. The CDR3 totals 14 residues. The DNA of the CDR3 is TGTGCCAGCAGTCTCGGGGGGCTGAACACTGAAGCTTTCTTT. It yields the protein CASSLGGLNTEAFF.

The chain is built from TRBV5-1 and TRBJ2-7, with a tentative D call TRBD2 (5 bases). Looked up from germline, CDR1 is SGHRS and CDR2 is YFSETQ. Trimming shortened V by 2 bases and J by 0 bases, and 12 bases separated the two germline ends. The length of the CDR3 is 15 residues. The CDR3: CASSFEGTSSYEQYF. CDR3 DNA sequence: TGCGCCAGCAGCTTTGAGGGCACCTCCTCCTACGAGCAGTACTTC.

V and J are TRBV18 and TRBJ2-5, with 11 bases that match TRBD2. CDR3 length equals 15 residues. Germline loops: CDR1 KGHSH, CDR2 LQKENI. Trimming removed 5 bases from V and 5 bases from J; junction bases left unmatched: 7. The CDR3 DNA is TGTGCCAGCTCAGGCTCGCTAGCGGGAGGTGAGACCCAGTACTTC. Its protein is CASSGSLAGGETQYF.

The V and J genes are TRBV14 and TRBJ2-1; no clear D. The CDR3 is 11 amino acids. CDR1 and CDR2 (germline): SGHDN, FVKESK. V lost 1 base and J 10 bases, leaving 5 bases between the germline ends. CDR3 nucleotides: TGTGCCAGCAGCCAAGTAACAGAGCAGTTCTTC. This translates into CASSQVTEQFF.

The chain recombines TRBV7-9 with TRBJ1-2; D unclear. The ends were cut back, 1 base at V and 8 bases at J, with 11 bases in the middle. Germline CDR1 is SEHNR and CDR2 is FQNEAQ (reference sequence). CDR3 length equals 13 residues. The CDR3 nucleotides read TGTGCCAGCAGCTTAGTCGGTAGTTGGGGCTACACCTTC. Translating gives CASSLVGSWGYTF.

This CDR3 reads CASGPRGHGSREQYF. The CDR3 DNA follows: TGTGCTAGTGGTCCTAGGGGCCACGGGAGCCGCGAGCAGTACTTC. V usage is TRBV12-5 and J usage is TRBJ2-7, with D maybe TRBD2 (6 bases). Germline V gene data show CDR1 as LGHNT and CDR2 as FRNRAP. The CDR3 loop spans 15 amino acids. V was shortened by 5 bases and J by 6 bases, with 20 bases between the two germline ends.

The chain links TRBV5-1 to TRBJ2-5; TRBD2 matches at 8 bases. The V gene's germline CDR1 is SGHRS and CDR2 YFSETQ. Losses at the gene ends were 4 bases for V and 0 bases for J; bases not matched to a gene: 8. The CDR3 length is 16 residues. The CDR3 loop reads CASSLVGGGYQETQYF. The CDR3 nucleotides are TGCGCCAGCAGCCTAGTTGGCGGGGGGTACCAAGAGACCCAGTACTTC.

The V and J genes are TRBV12-5 and TRBJ2-7, with TRBD1 identical over 7 bases. The V and J ends lost 4 bases and 1 base, in that order; junction bases with no gene match: 4. Germline loops: CDR1 LGHNT, CDR2 FRNRAP. This CDR3 region has 14 residues. As DNA, the CDR3 is TGTGCTAGTGGTTCTGGGACAGCGTCCTACGAGCAGTACTTC. Its translation is CASGSGTASYEQYF.

In DNA, the CDR3 is TGTGCCCAAAGCACGTCCAATGAGCAGTTCTTC. This sequence encodes CAQSTSNEQFF. The chain carries TRBV30 and TRBJ2-1; no clear D gene. Deletions cut 8 bases from V and 6 bases from J, with 11 bases between. CDR3 length equals 11 residues. CDR1 GTSNPN and CDR2 SVGIG come from the germline V gene (reference sequence). The full variable domain, rest sourced from reference TRBV30 and TRBJ2-1, is SQTIHQWPATLVQPVGSPLSLECTVEGTSNPNLYWYRQAAGRGLQLLFYSVGIGQISSEVPQNLSASRPQDRQFILSSKKLLLSDSGFYLCAQSTSNEQFFGPGTRLTVL.

This chain connects TRBV2 to TRBJ1-2; the match to TRBD1 covers 12 bases. The CDR3 is made up of 17 amino acids. V shed 1 base, J shed 4 bases, and the junction held 7 bases outside the gene matches. CDR1 is SNHLY, CDR2 FYNNEI, per germline. The CDR3 loop is CASSEERGTGGFYGYTF. CDR3 nucleotides: TGTGCCAGCAGTGAAGAGAGGGGGACAGGGGGCTTCTATGGCTACACCTTC.

The rearrangement joins TRBV9 to TRBJ2-5; D possibly matches TRBD1 or TRBD2 (5 bases each). Germline V gene data show CDR1 as SGDLS and CDR2 as YYNGEE. Trimming cost V 4 bases and J 6 bases, with 19 bases left between them. The CDR3 is made up of 15 amino acids. CDR3: CASSPLEGDGKTQYF. The DNA for the CDR3 is TGTGCCAGCAGCCCATTAGAAGGGGACGGGAAGACCCAGTACTTC.

The chain combines TRBV25-1 with TRBJ2-4, with D uncertain. V lost 2 bases and J lost 6, with 8 bases in between. The CDR3 sequence is 13 residues long. Looked up from germline, CDR1 is MGHDK and CDR2 is SYGVNS. In DNA, the CDR3 is TGTGCCAGCAGTGAACCTGGAAGAAACATTCAGTACTTC. Its protein product is CASSEPGRNIQYF.